Below are 20 T cell receptor beta chains sequenced from a single sample in a study of OX40 agonist ivuxolimab in advanced cancers. Measured with immunoSEQ multiplex PCR; TCRdb has only the in-frame clones, and not every one. Altogether 55,000 to 65,000 clones are present, 87% being singletons, with the ten largest covering approximately 0.35%. Sequencing used CD4+ or CD8+ T cells sorted from blood, obtained in a trial of the OX40 agonist ivuxolimab. These receptors originate from an adult with an advanced solid tumor such as melanoma, head and neck, liver or kidney cancer.

This chain links TRBV7-9 with TRBJ1-4; 10 nucleotides match TRBD1. The CDR3 has 15 residues. V was clipped by 3 bases and J by 6 bases; unmatched bases: 4. Germline V gives CDR1 SEHNR, CDR2 FQNEAQ (reference sequence). The CDR3 sequence: CASSFWTGGHEKLFF. CDR3 bases: TGTGCCAGCAGCTTCTGGACAGGGGGGCATGAAAAACTGTTTTTT.

V and J are TRBV12-5 and TRBJ2-2; D possibly corresponds to TRBD2 (6 bases). Germline CDR1 LGHNT, CDR2 FRNRAP. V was trimmed by 6 bases and J by 1 base, leaving 21 bases between them. This CDR3 region has 18 residues. CDR3 DNA: TGTGCTAGTGGCCCCCCAGAGGCCGGAGGGCGGAACACCGGGGAGCTGTTTTTT. This sequence encodes CASGPPEAGGRNTGELFF. Together with reference TRBV12-5 and TRBJ2-2, the CDR3 gives the full variable domain: DARVTQTPRHKVTEMGQEVTMRCQPILGHNTVFWYRQTMMQGLELLAYFRNRAPLDDSGMPKDRFSAEMPDATLATLKIQPSEPRDSAVYFCASGPPEAGGRNTGELFFGEGSRLTVL.

In DNA form, the CDR3 reads TGTGCCAGCTCACCACTGGGTCATGGGGGGAACACTGAAGCTTTCTTT. This codes for CASSPLGHGGNTEAFF. The chain couples TRBV18 to TRBJ1-1, with a weak D call TRBD1 (5 bases). The germline gives CDR1 KGHSH, CDR2 LQKENI. The CDR3 contains 16 residues. Trimming left V 1 base short and J 1 base short, with 13 bases between.

The V and J genes are TRBV29-1 and TRBJ2-5; 7 bases agree with TRBD2. CDR1 is SQVTM, CDR2 ANQGSEA, per germline. V lost 4 bases and J lost 3; bases outside the gene matches: 8. The CDR3 sequence is 14 residues long. In DNA, the CDR3 is TGCAGCGTTGGGGGGGGGACCCTGAAAGAGACCCAGTACTTC. The encoded protein is CSVGGGTLKETQYF. The full variable domain, rest sourced from reference TRBV29-1 and TRBJ2-5, is SAVISQKPSRDICQRGTSLTIQCQVDSQVTMMFWYRQQPGQSLTLIATANQGSEATYESGFVIDKFPISRPNLTFSTLTVSNMSPEDSSIYLCSVGGGTLKETQYFGPGTRLLVL.

The rearrangement links TRBV11-3 to TRBJ2-7; D is unclear. The germline gives CDR1 SGHNT, CDR2 YENEEA. The V end lost 5 bases, the J end lost 6 bases, and 11 bases lay between the germline ends. The CDR3 runs 12 residues. Written as DNA, the CDR3 is TGTGCCAGCAGCCCCTCCGGACGCGAGCAGTACTTC. Protein: CASSPSGREQYF.

The chain combines TRBV11-2 with TRBJ2-5, with TRBD2 matching 13 bases. J was trimmed by 5 bases and V by 6 bases; bases with no gene match: 9. Germline CDR1 is SGHAT and CDR2 is FQNNGV. CDR3 size: 16 residues. The CDR3: CASSSRGTSGVETQYF. The CDR3, as DNA: TGTGCCAGCAGTTCGAGGGGGACTAGCGGGGTCGAGACCCAGTACTTC. Supplemented by reference TRBV11-2 and TRBJ2-5, the full variable domain reads EAGVAQSPRYKIIEKRQSVAFWCNPISGHATLYWYQQILGQGPKLLIQFQNNGVVDDSQLPKDRFSAERLKGVDSTLKIQPAKLEDSAVYLCASSSRGTSGVETQYFGPGTRLLVL.

CDR3 sequence: CASSPTAGQGRRYTF. The CDR3 DNA is TGTGCCAGCAGCCCCACGGCGGGACAGGGTCGTCGCTACACCTTC. The rearrangement uses TRBV7-6 and TRBJ1-2; 9 positions match TRBD1. Germline trimming cut 5 bases from V and 9 bases from J; bases unmatched to any gene: 13. Per the germline V gene, CDR1 is SGHVS and CDR2 is FNYEAQ. This CDR3 comprises 15 residues.

The chain couples TRBV7-2 to TRBJ1-1; D may be TRBD1 (5 bases). Trimming removed 5 bases from V and 10 bases from J, with 14 bases in between. Germline-derived CDR1 and CDR2 are SGHTA and FQGNSA. The CDR3 runs to 12 residues. The CDR3 DNA reads TGTGCCAGCAGCCCCAGGGTACCGGGAGCTTTCTTT. The encoded protein is CASSPRVPGAFF.

The chain carries TRBV5-1 and TRBJ2-7, with D unresolved. The CDR3 totals 14 residues. Deletions cut 0 bases from V and 2 bases from J, with 9 bases between. From germline, CDR1 is SGHRS and CDR2 YFSETQ. CDR3 sequence: CASSLERATYEQYF. Here the CDR3 DNA reads TGCGCCAGCAGCTTGGAAAGGGCGACCTACGAGCAGTACTTC.

There are a few counts of this clone. The chain has TRBV10-1 and TRBJ1-1, with D possibly being TRBD1 (5 bases). The CDR3 consists of 12 residues. V was pared by 0 bases and J by 11 bases, with 10 bases between. The germline gives CDR1 WNHNN, CDR2 SYGVQD (reference sequence). In nucleotides, the CDR3 is TGCGCCAGCAGTGAGTCGGCAGGGAATGCTTTCTTT. Protein product: CASSESAGNAFF.

The V and J genes are TRBV6-4 and TRBJ2-3, with TRBD2 matching 15 bases. The V and J ends lost 6 bases and 1 base, in that order; junction bases with no gene match: 8. The CDR3 is 18 residues long. Germline V gene sequence: CDR1 MRHNA, CDR2 SNTAGT. The chain's CDR3 is CASRYRTSGGAGTDTQYF. Here the CDR3 DNA reads TGTGCCAGCAGGTACAGGACTAGCGGGGGGGCAGGCACAGATACGCAGTATTTT.

V gene TRBV7-9 combines with J gene TRBJ1-2; no clear D gene. The V end was cut by 5 bases, the J end by 5 bases, with 12 bases between. Germline loops: CDR1 SEHNR, CDR2 FQNEAQ (reference sequence). The CDR3 sequence is 13 residues long. CDR3 protein: CASSKAGRYGYTF. CDR3 sequence (DNA): TGTGCCAGCAGCAAGGCGGGTCGATATGGCTACACCTTC.

The chain links TRBV11-2 to TRBJ2-5, with TRBD2 matching 10 bases. Germline V gene data show CDR1 as SGHAT and CDR2 as FQNNGV. V shed 6 bases, J shed 0 bases, and the junction held 10 bases outside the gene matches. The CDR3 runs 17 residues. The CDR3 nucleotides are TGTGCCAGCAGTTACGGGAGTAGCGGGGGGTACCAAGAGACCCAGTACTTC. The encoded protein is CASSYGSSGGYQETQYF. Drawing the rest from reference TRBV11-2 and TRBJ2-5, the complete variable domain is EAGVAQSPRYKIIEKRQSVAFWCNPISGHATLYWYQQILGQGPKLLIQFQNNGVVDDSQLPKDRFSAERLKGVDSTLKIQPAKLEDSAVYLCASSYGSSGGYQETQYFGPGTRLLVL.

The J gene is TRBJ1-4, the V gene TRBV30, with TRBD1 matching 9 bases. Per germline, CDR1 GTSNPN and CDR2 SVGIG (reference sequence). Trimming removed 7 bases from V and 12 bases from J; junction bases left unmatched: 15. The CDR3 is 14 amino acids. CDR3 sequence (DNA): TGTGCCTCTAAAACCGGGACAGGGAGGACAGAACTGTTTTTT. It specifies CASKTGTGRTELFF.

The chain recombines TRBV7-2 with TRBJ2-1, with TRBD2 matching over 13 bases. J lost 5 bases, V lost 5 bases, and 3 bases had no gene match. Per germline, CDR1 SGHTA and CDR2 FQGNSA. This CDR3 spans 15 amino acids. CDR3 sequence (DNA): TGTGCCAGCAGCCCCGGGACTAGCGGGGACAATGAGCAGTTCTTC. Translation gives CASSPGTSGDNEQFF.

This clone was detected only once. The chain couples TRBV2 to TRBJ2-3, with 8 bases matching TRBD2. The V segment lost 7 bases and the J segment 1 base; nucleotides outside the gene matches: 7. Germline loops: CDR1 SNHLY, CDR2 FYNNEI. CDR3 size: 15 residues. CDR3 coding DNA: TGTGCCAGCACGGACGGGGGGGCCGGCACAGATACGCAGTATTTT. Protein sequence: CASTDGGAGTDTQYF.

The V and J genes are TRBV28 and TRBJ1-1; 11 nucleotides match TRBD1. This CDR3 has 12 amino acids. The J segment lost 12 bases and the V segment lost 7 bases, leaving 7 bases of the junction unmatched. Germline values: CDR1 MDHEN, CDR2 SYDVKM. The CDR3 coding sequence is TGTGCCAGCACCCGGGACAGGGGGGAGTCTTTCTTT. This gives the protein CASTRDRGESFF.

The V call is TRBV7-8, the J call TRBJ1-1; tentative D call: TRBD1 (5 bases). CDR3 length: 16 amino acids. V lost 7 bases to trimming and J lost 3 bases, with 21 bases between them. Looked up from germline, CDR1 is SGHVS and CDR2 is FQNEAQ. The CDR3 protein is CASIPPEGRPDTEAFF. In nucleotides, the CDR3 is TGTGCCAGCATTCCTCCCGAGGGGCGTCCGGACACTGAAGCTTTCTTT.

This chain uses TRBV6-5 with TRBJ2-2, with D possibly matching TRBD1 (5 bases). Germline V gene sequence: CDR1 MNHEY, CDR2 SVGAGI. Between the trimmed V and J ends, which lost 7 bases and 0 bases, there was a span of 9 bases. This CDR3 is built from 14 residues. For the CDR3, the DNA is TGTGCCAGCAAAAGCAGGGCGAACACCGGGGAGCTGTTTTTT. This codes for CASKSRANTGELFF.

This clone has only a few counts. This sequence joins TRBV7-2 and TRBJ2-2, with D unclear. The V and J ends lost 2 bases and 0 bases respectively, with 13 bases between them. The CDR3 is 17 amino acids. Germline lookup yields CDR1 SGHTA and CDR2 FQGNSA. This CDR3 is CASSLSPVAANTGELFF. As DNA, the CDR3 is TGTGCCAGCAGCTTATCCCCAGTGGCGGCGAACACCGGGGAGCTGTTTTTT.